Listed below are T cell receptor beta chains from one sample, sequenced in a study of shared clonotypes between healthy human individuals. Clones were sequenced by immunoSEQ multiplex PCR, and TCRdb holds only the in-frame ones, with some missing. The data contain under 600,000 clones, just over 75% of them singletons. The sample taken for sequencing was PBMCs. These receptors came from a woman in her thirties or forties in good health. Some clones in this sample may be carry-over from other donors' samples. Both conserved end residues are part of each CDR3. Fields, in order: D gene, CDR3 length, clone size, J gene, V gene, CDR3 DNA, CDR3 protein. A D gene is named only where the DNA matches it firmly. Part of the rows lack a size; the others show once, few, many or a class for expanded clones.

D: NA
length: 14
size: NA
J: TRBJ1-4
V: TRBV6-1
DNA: TGTGCCAGCCTCCCGGGACCAACTAATGAAAAACTGTTTTTT
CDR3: CASLPGPTNEKLFF

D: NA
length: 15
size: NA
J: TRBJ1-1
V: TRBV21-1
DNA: TGTGCCAGCAGCAACCCAGGGGGTGGTTGCACTGAAGCTTTCTTT
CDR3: CASSNPGGGCTEAFF

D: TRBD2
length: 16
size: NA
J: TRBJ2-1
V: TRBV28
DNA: TGTGCCGGAGCAACATCCCGCGGGGGTTCCTACAATGAGCAGTTCTTC
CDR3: CAGATSRGGSYNEQFF

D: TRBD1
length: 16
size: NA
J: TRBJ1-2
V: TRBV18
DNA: TGTGCCAGCTCACCTTATCCGGGACAGGGCCTCTATGGCTACACCTTC
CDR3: CASSPYPGQGLYGYTF

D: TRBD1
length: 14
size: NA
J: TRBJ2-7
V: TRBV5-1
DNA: TGCGCCAGCAGCATAAGGACAGGGTCCCCCGAGCAGTACTTC
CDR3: CASSIRTGSPEQYF

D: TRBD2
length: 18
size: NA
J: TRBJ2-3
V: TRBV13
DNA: TGTGCCAGCAGCTTAGGTCCGCCTAGCGGGGTCAACACAGATACGCAGTATTTT
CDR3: CASSLGPPSGVNTDTQYF

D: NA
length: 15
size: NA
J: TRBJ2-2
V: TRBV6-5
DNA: TGTGCCAGCAGTAGTTGGACAAAGAACACCGGGGAGCTGTTTTTT
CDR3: CASSSWTKNTGELFF

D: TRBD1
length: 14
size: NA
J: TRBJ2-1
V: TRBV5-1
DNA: TGCGCCAGCAGCGCCCAGACAGGGGACAATGAGCAGTTCTTC
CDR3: CASSAQTGDNEQFF

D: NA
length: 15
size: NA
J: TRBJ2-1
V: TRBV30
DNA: TGTGCCTGGAGTCCGGGGGAGGAGGGGATCAATGAGCAGTTCTTC
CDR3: CAWSPGEEGINEQFF

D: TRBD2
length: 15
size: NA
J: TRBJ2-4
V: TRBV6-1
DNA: TGTGCCAGCAACCCTAGACTAGCGGCAGGAGGCTGGACGTACTTC
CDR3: CASNPRLAAGGWTYF

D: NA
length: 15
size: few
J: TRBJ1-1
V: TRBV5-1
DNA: TGCGCCAGCAGCTACCGGACAGAAAGAAACACTGAAGCTTTCTTT
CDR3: CASSYRTERNTEAFF

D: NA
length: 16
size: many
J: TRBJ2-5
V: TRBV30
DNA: TGTGCCTGGAGCCTCGCCCGGGTTAAGTTAGGAGAGACCCAGTACTTC
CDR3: CAWSLARVKLGETQYF

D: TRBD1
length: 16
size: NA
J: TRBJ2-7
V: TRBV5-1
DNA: TGCGCCAGCAGACATCAACGGGGACAGAGCTCCTACGAGCAGTACTTC
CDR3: CASRHQRGQSSYEQYF

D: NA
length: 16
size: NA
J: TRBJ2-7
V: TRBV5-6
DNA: TGTGCCAGCAGCTTTTGGGAAGCGGGACAGACCTACGAGCAGTACTTC
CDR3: CASSFWEAGQTYEQYF

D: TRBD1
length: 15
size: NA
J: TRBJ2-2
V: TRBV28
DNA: TGTGCCAGCAGTCCCATGGACAGGTACACCGGGGAGCTGTTTTTT
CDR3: CASSPMDRYTGELFF

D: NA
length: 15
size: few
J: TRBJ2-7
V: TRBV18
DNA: TGTGCCAGCTCACCATTCCGGGACGCAATCTACGAGCAGTACTTC
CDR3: CASSPFRDAIYEQYF

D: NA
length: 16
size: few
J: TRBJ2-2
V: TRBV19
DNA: TGTGCCAGTAGTATACCGCGTAGGGGGGATGGCGGGGAGCTGTTTTTT
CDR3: CASSIPRRGDGGELFF

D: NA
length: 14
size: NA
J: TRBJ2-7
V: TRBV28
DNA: TGTGCCAGCAGTGAGACTATGGCATCCTACGAGCAGTACTTC
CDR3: CASSETMASYEQYF

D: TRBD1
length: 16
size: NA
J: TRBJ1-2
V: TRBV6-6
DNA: TGTGCCAGCAGAGCCTCTGCCGGGGACAGGGGACGGGGCTACACCTTC
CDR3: CASRASAGDRGRGYTF

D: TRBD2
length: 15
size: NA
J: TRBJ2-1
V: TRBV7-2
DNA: TGTGCCAGCAGATTAGCGGCGGGAGGGCCCAATGAGCAGTTCTTC
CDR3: CASRLAAGGPNEQFF

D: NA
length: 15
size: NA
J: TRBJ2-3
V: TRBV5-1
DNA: TGCGCCAGCAGCTTGGGGGGAAAGGGCACAGATACGCAGTATTTT
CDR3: CASSLGGKGTDTQYF

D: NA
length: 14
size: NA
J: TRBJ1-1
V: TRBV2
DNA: TGTGCCATCAAGACCGACTGGGTGGGCACTGAAGCTTTCTTT
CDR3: CAIKTDWVGTEAFF

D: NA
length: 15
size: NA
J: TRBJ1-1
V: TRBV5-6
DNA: TGTGCCAGCAGCCCGTGGTCCGGGACGAACACTGAAGCTTTCTTT
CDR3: CASSPWSGTNTEAFF

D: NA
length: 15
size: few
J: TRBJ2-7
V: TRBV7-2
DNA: TGTGCCAGCAGCCCAGGGACCGCCCCTTGGAACGAGCAGTACTTC
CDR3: CASSPGTAPWNEQYF

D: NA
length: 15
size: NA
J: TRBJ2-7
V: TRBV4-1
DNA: TGCGCCAGCAGCCCGCCCGACGGGAAAACCTACGAGCAGTACTTC
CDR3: CASSPPDGKTYEQYF

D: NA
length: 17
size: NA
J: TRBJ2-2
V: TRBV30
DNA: TGTGCCTGCAGCCCTTTAAGGGGGGGGCTACGGACCGGGGAGCTGTTTTTT
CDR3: CACSPLRGGLRTGELFF

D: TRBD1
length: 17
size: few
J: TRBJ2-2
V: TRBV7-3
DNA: TGTGCCAGCAGGCCTCAGCCCCTGGGACAGGGGGCCGGGGAGCTGTTTTTT
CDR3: CASRPQPLGQGAGELFF

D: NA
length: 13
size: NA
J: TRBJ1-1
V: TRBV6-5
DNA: TGTGCCAGCAGCCGGGACGGTAACACTGAAGCTTTCTTT
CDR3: CASSRDGNTEAFF

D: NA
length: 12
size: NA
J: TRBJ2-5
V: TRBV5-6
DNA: TGTGCCAGCAGCTTAGGGCCCGTGACCCAGTACTTC
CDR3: CASSLGPVTQYF

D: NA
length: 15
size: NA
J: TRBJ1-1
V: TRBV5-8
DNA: TGTGCCAGCAGCCAAGATCGGAGTCCGAACACTGAAGCTTTCTTT
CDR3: CASSQDRSPNTEAFF

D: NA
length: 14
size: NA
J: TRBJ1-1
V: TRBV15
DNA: TGTGCCACCAGCTTGCTTCTTGGGACAACGGTAGCTTTCTTT
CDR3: CATSLLLGTTVAFF

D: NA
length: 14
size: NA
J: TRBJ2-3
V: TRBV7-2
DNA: TGTGCCAGCAGCATACCTCTTTGGGGTAATACGCAGTATTTT
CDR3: CASSIPLWGNTQYF